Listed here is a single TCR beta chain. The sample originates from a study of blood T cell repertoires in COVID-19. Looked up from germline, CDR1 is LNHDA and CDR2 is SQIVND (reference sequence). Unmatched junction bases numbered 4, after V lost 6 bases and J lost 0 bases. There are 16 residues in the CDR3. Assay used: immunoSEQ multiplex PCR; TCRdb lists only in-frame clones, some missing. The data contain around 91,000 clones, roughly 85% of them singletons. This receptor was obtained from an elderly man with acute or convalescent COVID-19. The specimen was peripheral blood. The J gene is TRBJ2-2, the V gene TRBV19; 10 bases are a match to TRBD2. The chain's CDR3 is CASRLLAGSNTGELFF. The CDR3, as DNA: TGTGCCAGTAGATTACTAGCGGGGTCGAACACCGGGGAGCTGTTTTTT.